The 28 T cell receptor beta chains in this list originate from one sample, sequenced in a study of preoperative IRX-2 immunotherapy in early breast cancer. The treatment: preoperative locoregional IRX-2 cytokine immunotherapy. Libraries were prepared by immunoSEQ multiplex PCR; TCRdb keeps only in-frame clonotypes and omits some of them. Found here are fewer than 40,000 clones, roughly 95% of them singletons; the top ten hold 5% to 7.5%. This specimen was collected from a patient treated with IRX-2 immunotherapy. These receptors originate from a human donor with breast cancer.

The genes are TRBV2 and TRBJ1-5; no definite D call. CDR3 size: 11 residues. Trimming cost V 4 bases and J 6 bases, with 4 bases left between them. CDR1 is SNHLY, CDR2 FYNNEI, per germline. In nucleotides, the CDR3 is TGTGCCAGCAGTGTGGGTCAGCCCCAGCATTTT. It yields the protein CASSVGQPQHF.

The genes are TRBV18 and TRBJ1-2, with TRBD1 matching 8 bases. CDR3 length: 15 amino acids. Losses at the gene ends were 3 bases for V and 8 bases for J; bases not matched to a gene: 11. Germline CDR1 reads KGHSH; CDR2 reads LQKENI. CDR3 nucleotide sequence: TGTGCCAGCTCACCTATCGGACAGGGAACCCAGGGCTACACCTTC. Encoded protein: CASSPIGQGTQGYTF.

The J gene is TRBJ1-6, the V gene TRBV7-3; 9 nucleotides match TRBD1. From germline, CDR1 is SGHTA and CDR2 FQGTGA. The CDR3 covers 17 residues. J gave up 9 bases and V 0 bases, and 9 bases lay outside the gene matches. The CDR3 spells CASSLTGFRTGVSPLHF. As DNA, the CDR3 is TGTGCCAGCAGCTTAACGGGGTTTAGGACAGGGGTTTCACCCCTCCACTTT.

The chain is built from TRBV5-4 and TRBJ1-6, with a weak D call TRBD1 (5 bases). The CDR3 length is 14 residues. V was shortened by 2 bases and J by 7 bases, with 10 bases between the two germline ends. Germline-derived CDR1 and CDR2 are SGHNT and YYREEE (reference sequence). The CDR3 loop is CASSFGGQNSPLHF. The CDR3 DNA reads as TGTGCCAGCAGCTTCGGGGGTCAGAATTCACCCCTCCACTTT. The variable domain in full, with the rest retrieved from reference TRBV5-4 and TRBJ1-6, is ETGVTQSPTHLIKTRGQQVTLRCSSQSGHNTVSWYQQALGQGPQFIFQYYREEENGRGNFPPRFSGLQFPNYSSELNVNALELDDSALYLCASSFGGQNSPLHFGNGTRLTVT.

The chain employs TRBV9 and TRBJ1-1; no clear D. Looked up from germline, CDR1 is SGDLS and CDR2 is YYNGEE. Trimming pared 0 bases from V and 2 bases from J, leaving 5 bases between. The CDR3 extends over 13 amino acids. The CDR3: CASSVAYNTEAFF. CDR3 in DNA: TGTGCCAGCAGCGTAGCTTATAACACTGAAGCTTTCTTT.

In its sample, this clone was seen a few times. The rearrangement joins TRBV7-9 to TRBJ2-7; 7 bases agree with TRBD2. Trimming took 4 bases from V and 2 from J; bases not matched to a gene: 8. The CDR3 covers 15 residues. Germline-derived CDR1 and CDR2 are SEHNR and FQNEAQ (reference sequence). CDR3 bases: TGTGCCAGCAGCTCCTGGGGACTAACAACCTACGAGCAGTACTTC. Translating gives CASSSWGLTTYEQYF.

Only one count was recorded for this clone. This rearrangement joins TRBV5-1 to TRBJ2-7, with D perhaps assigned TRBD1 or TRBD2 (5 bases each). CDR1 SGHRS and CDR2 YFSETQ come from the germline V gene. Trimming removed 5 bases from V and 0 bases from J, with 12 bases in between. CDR3 length: 14 amino acids. The CDR3 loop is CASRGTWSSYEQYF. As DNA, the CDR3 is TGCGCCAGCAGGGGGACCTGGAGCTCCTACGAGCAGTACTTC.

CDR3 sequence (DNA): TGTGCCAGCAGCCTATCGACGGGGTCTGGGGCCAACGTCCTGACTTTC. This translates into CASSLSTGSGANVLTF. The gene calls are TRBV5-4 and TRBJ2-6, with a weak D call TRBD2 (5 bases). V gave up 4 bases and J gave up 1 base, with 12 bases separating them. Germline V gene sequence: CDR1 SGHNT, CDR2 YYREEE (reference sequence). The CDR3 is made up of 16 amino acids.

V gene TRBV10-3 combines with J gene TRBJ1-4; D is unresolved. The CDR3 is 12 residues long. Trimming pared 10 bases from V and 7 bases from J, leaving 13 bases between. Germline V gene sequence: CDR1 ENHRY, CDR2 SYGVKD. The CDR3 reads CASSERPEKLFF. CDR3 coding DNA: TGTGCCAGCTCGGAACGCCCTGAAAAACTGTTTTTT.

The chain couples TRBV9 to TRBJ2-3; either TRBD1 or TRBD2 may fit D (5 bases each). CDR1 and CDR2 (germline): SGDLS, YYNGEE. This CDR3 is built from 16 residues. V was pared by 4 bases and J by 0 bases, with 15 bases between. This chain's CDR3 is CASSSWGRWSTDTQYF. The DNA for the CDR3 is TGTGCCAGCAGCTCCTGGGGGAGATGGAGCACAGATACGCAGTATTTT.

The rearrangement uses TRBV10-3 and TRBJ1-4; tentative D call: TRBD1 (5 bases). Per the germline V gene, CDR1 is ENHRY and CDR2 is SYGVKD. This CDR3 contains 12 residues. Trimming stripped 2 bases from V and 8 bases from J, with 6 bases between. The CDR3 protein is CAISEGGEKLFF. In DNA, the CDR3 is TGTGCCATCAGTGAGGGGGGGGAAAAACTGTTTTTT.

The chain is built from TRBV29-1 and TRBJ2-2; 10 nucleotides agree with TRBD1. Trimming removed 7 bases from V and 7 bases from J; junction bases left unmatched: 6. CDR1 and CDR2 from the germline V gene are SQVTM and ANQGSEA. CDR3 length: 13 amino acids. The chain's CDR3 is CSAGQGSVGELFF. In DNA, the CDR3 is TGCAGCGCGGGACAGGGGAGTGTCGGGGAGCTGTTTTTT.

The chain couples TRBV19 to TRBJ1-1; D is perhaps TRBD1 (6 bases). The ends were cut back, 8 bases at V and 5 bases at J, with 24 bases in the middle. From germline, CDR1 is LNHDA and CDR2 SQIVND (reference sequence). The CDR3 is 16 residues long. The CDR3 region is CASLPGTQSQGTEAFF. The CDR3 DNA follows: TGTGCCAGTCTCCCCGGGACTCAAAGCCAGGGGACTGAAGCTTTCTTT.

The J gene is TRBJ2-7, the V gene TRBV15, with D unresolved. Trimming pared 0 bases from V and 3 bases from J, leaving 15 bases between. Germline V gives CDR1 LNHNV, CDR2 YYDKDF (reference sequence). The CDR3 runs 16 residues. The CDR3 spells CATSREESTGDYEQYF. CDR3 nucleotide sequence: TGTGCCACCAGCAGAGAGGAGAGTACTGGAGACTACGAGCAGTACTTC.

The CDR3 here is CASSPFIGTGNTEAFF. DNA of the CDR3: TGTGCCAGCTCGCCATTCATAGGGACAGGGAACACTGAAGCTTTCTTT. The J gene is TRBJ1-1, the V gene TRBV18; 8 nucleotides match TRBD1. With V trimmed by 6 bases and J by 1 base, 10 bases remained unmatched. Germline V gene lookup returns CDR1 KGHSH and CDR2 LQKENI. This CDR3 comprises 16 residues.

The chain is built from TRBV14 and TRBJ2-4, with D tentatively TRBD2 (5 bases). The V end lost 0 bases, the J end lost 6 bases, and 12 bases lay between the germline ends. This CDR3 is built from 15 residues. Germline loops: CDR1 SGHDN, CDR2 FVKESK. CDR3 in amino acids: CASSQEPIRGNIQYF. As DNA, the CDR3 is TGTGCCAGCAGCCAAGAACCGATACGGGGAAACATTCAGTACTTC.

J is TRBJ2-5 and V is TRBV5-6, with a possible D match to TRBD2 (5 bases). CDR1 and CDR2 (germline): SGHDT, YYEEEE. Deletions cut 4 bases from V and 1 base from J, with 14 bases between. The CDR3 runs 15 residues. This CDR3 reads CASSLRRTGQETQYF. Written as DNA, the CDR3 is TGTGCCAGCAGCCTCAGAAGGACTGGCCAAGAGACCCAGTACTTC.

This clone came up once. The chain uses TRBV7-9 and TRBJ1-6; D not certain. From germline, CDR1 is SEHNR and CDR2 FQNEAQ (reference sequence). Trimming pared 6 bases from V and 5 bases from J, leaving 14 bases between. The CDR3 length is 15 residues. CDR3 in amino acids: CASRAPAGDNSPLHF. The CDR3 nucleotides read TGTGCCAGCAGAGCCCCGGCAGGCGATAATTCACCCCTCCACTTT.

The chain combines TRBV5-1 with TRBJ2-7, with D maybe TRBD2 (5 bases). V shed 1 base and J shed 0 bases, with 8 bases lying between them. The CDR3 is 14 amino acids. Per the germline V gene, CDR1 is SGHRS and CDR2 is YFSETQ. This chain's CDR3 is CASSLSRGSYEQYF. For the CDR3, the DNA is TGCGCCAGCAGCTTGTCCCGGGGCTCCTACGAGCAGTACTTC.

This clone is a singleton in its sample. The chain employs TRBV15 and TRBJ2-3, with D unresolved. CDR3 length equals 12 residues. Looked up from germline, CDR1 is LNHNV and CDR2 is YYDKDF (reference sequence). Trimming pared 0 bases from V and 8 bases from J, leaving 6 bases between. The CDR3 sequence: CATSRDLTTQYF. The CDR3 DNA reads TGTGCCACCAGCAGAGATCTGACTACGCAGTATTTT.

This sequence joins TRBV11-2 and TRBJ1-1; 7 nucleotides line up with TRBD1. V shed 0 bases, J shed 8 bases, and the junction held 3 bases outside the gene matches. The germline gives CDR1 SGHAT, CDR2 FQNNGV. This CDR3 comprises 13 residues. CDR3 amino acids: CASSLDYRGEAFF. Written as DNA, the CDR3 is TGTGCCAGCAGCTTAGATTACAGGGGCGAAGCTTTCTTT.

The J gene is TRBJ2-7, the V gene TRBV5-5, with TRBD2 matching 7 bases. Per the germline V gene, CDR1 is SGHKS and CDR2 is YYEKEE (reference sequence). J was trimmed by 1 base and V by 4 bases; bases with no gene match: 11. The CDR3 length is 16 residues. CDR3: CASSPQSGTVSYEQYF. The CDR3 nucleotides read TGTGCCAGCAGCCCCCAAAGCGGGACGGTGTCCTACGAGCAGTACTTC. Supplemented by reference TRBV5-5 and TRBJ2-7, the full variable domain reads DAGVTQSPTHLIKTRGQQVTLRCSPISGHKSVSWYQQVLGQGPQFIFQYYEKEERGRGNFPDRFSARQFPNYSSELNVNALLLGDSALYLCASSPQSGTVSYEQYFGPGTRLTVT.

This clone has just one count. The CDR3 is CASSFYREANEQFF. CDR3 nucleotide sequence: TGTGCCAGCAGCTTTTACAGGGAGGCCAATGAGCAGTTCTTC. This chain connects TRBV5-5 to TRBJ2-1; D may match TRBD1 or TRBD2 (6 bases each). The ends were cut back, 2 bases at V and 6 bases at J, with 12 bases in the middle. The CDR3 is made up of 14 amino acids. Germline CDR1 reads SGHKS; CDR2 reads YYEKEE (reference sequence). Using reference TRBV5-5 and TRBJ2-1 for the parts outside the CDR3, the full variable domain is DAGVTQSPTHLIKTRGQQVTLRCSPISGHKSVSWYQQVLGQGPQFIFQYYEKEERGRGNFPDRFSARQFPNYSSELNVNALLLGDSALYLCASSFYREANEQFFGPGTRLTVL.

This chain joins TRBV6-5 and TRBJ2-7; no firm D call. Germline assignment: CDR1 MNHEY and CDR2 SVGAGI. V lost 0 bases and J lost 6, with 15 bases in between. The length of the CDR3 is 15 residues. The CDR3 is CASSYSQDILGEQYF. The DNA of the CDR3 is TGTGCCAGCAGTTACTCCCAGGATATTCTAGGCGAGCAGTACTTC.

The chain links TRBV6-1 to TRBJ2-3; a weak D match, TRBD1 (6 bases). CDR3 length equals 15 residues. The germline V and J ends were trimmed by 7 bases and 2 bases, with 16 bases remaining between them. Germline V gene lookup returns CDR1 MNHNS and CDR2 SASEGT. The CDR3 loop reads CASNSGQNLTDTQYF. CDR3 bases: TGTGCCAGCAACTCTGGACAGAACCTCACAGATACGCAGTATTTT.

The V and J genes are TRBV6-5 and TRBJ1-3, with 7 bases lining up with TRBD1. Germline lookup yields CDR1 MNHEY and CDR2 SVGAGI. J lost 0 bases, V lost 5 bases, and 4 bases had no gene match. The length of the CDR3 is 15 residues. The CDR3 coding sequence is TGTGCCAGCAGTAGGGGACAGCTCTCTGGAAACACCATATATTTT. The encoded protein is CASSRGQLSGNTIYF.

The V call is TRBV28, the J call TRBJ2-7; tentative D call: TRBD1 (5 bases). The CDR3 is 13 amino acids. CDR1 is MDHEN and CDR2 is SYDVKM in the germline V gene. V shed 5 bases and J shed 6 bases, with 14 bases lying between them. The CDR3 is CASSLQGPAEQYF. In DNA form, the CDR3 reads TGTGCCAGCAGTCTCCAGGGCCCCGCCGAGCAGTACTTC.

This clone was recorded a few times. Here the CDR3 reads CASSFGASGGGQFF. CDR3 DNA: TGTGCCAGCAGCTTCGGGGCTAGCGGGGGGGGGCAGTTCTTC. The chain joins TRBV11-3 to TRBJ2-1; 12 bases match TRBD2. The V gene end was trimmed by 3 bases and the J gene end by 12 bases; junction bases not matched to a gene: 6. There are 14 residues in the CDR3. CDR1 and CDR2 (germline): SGHNT, YENEEA.